These T cell receptor beta chains were read from a single sample in a study of cytomegalovirus exposure and HLA in healthy donors. The table came from immunoSEQ multiplex PCR; TCRdb's copy has only in-frame clones and leaves some out. Here the sample spans about 120,000 clones, around four fifths being singletons. Specimen: PBMCs. These receptors were taken from a male donor in good health and CMV-seronegative. Both conserved end residues are part of each CDR3. A D gene is named only where the DNA matches it firmly. For some rows the clone size is stated as once, few or many, or as a class when expanded; others skip it.

-	TRBV30	few	TRBJ2-2	CAWSPGPATNTGELFF	TGTGCCTGGAGTCCTGGGCCTGCAACGAACACCGGGGAGCTGTTTTTT
-	TRBV5-1	-	TRBJ2-1	CASSPGGGGATYEQFF	TGCGCCAGCAGCCCAGGGGGCGGGGGGGCCACGTATGAGCAGTTCTTC
-	TRBV28	-	TRBJ1-3	CASSPLGGALSGNTIYF	TGTGCCAGCAGCCCTCTCGGGGGGGCCCTCTCTGGAAACACCATATATTTT
TRBD1	TRBV16	few	TRBJ2-1	CASSHLRQGAREQFF	TGTGCCAGCAGTCATCTAAGACAGGGGGCACGCGAGCAGTTCTTC
TRBD1	TRBV28	-	TRBJ1-3	CASSWDRAGNTIYF	TGTGCCAGCAGTTGGGACAGGGCTGGAAACACCATATATTTT
TRBD2	TRBV5-1	-	TRBJ2-7	CASSLAESLAGRAAEQYF	TGCGCCAGCAGCTTGGCCGAGAGCTTAGCGGGGAGGGCGGCCGAGCAGTACTTC
TRBD2	TRBV27	-	TRBJ2-7	CASSSPLLAGRGRAHEQYF	TGTGCCAGCAGTTCTCCCCTACTAGCGGGTCGGGGGAGGGCCCACGAGCAGTACTTC
-	TRBV2	-	TRBJ2-1	CASSEELFYNEQFF	TGTGCCAGCAGTGAAGAACTCTTCTACAATGAGCAGTTCTTC
-	TRBV6-6	-	TRBJ1-2	CASSYAGEEYGYTF	TGTGCCAGCAGTTACGCGGGGGAAGAGTATGGCTACACCTTC
-	TRBV4-3	-	TRBJ2-7	CASSHLDNPTYEQYF	TGCGCCAGCAGCCACCTGGACAACCCCACCTACGAGCAGTACTTC
TRBD1	TRBV5-4	few	TRBJ1-5	CASSLQGAQGQPQHF	TGTGCCAGCAGCCTACAGGGGGCGCAGGGTCAGCCCCAGCATTTT
-	TRBV29-1	-	TRBJ2-2	CSVEPGAGELFF	TGCAGCGTCGAACCCGGGGCCGGGGAGCTGTTTTTT
TRBD2	TRBV7-3	-	TRBJ2-1	CASSLSLAATYNEQFF	TGTGCCAGCAGCTTAAGTCTAGCGGCTACCTACAATGAGCAGTTCTTC
-	TRBV5-8	few	TRBJ2-7	CASTTRRVSSYEQYF	TGTGCCAGCACCACCAGGAGGGTGAGCTCCTACGAGCAGTACTTC
-	TRBV7-2	-	TRBJ2-1	CASSLSLGSEQFF	TGTGCCAGCAGCCTATCCCTAGGAAGTGAGCAGTTCTTC
-	TRBV27	-	TRBJ2-7	CASSPAGSYEQYF	TGTGCCAGCAGTCCGGCGGGGTCCTACGAGCAGTACTTC
-	TRBV6-5	-	TRBJ1-2	CASSPGQIVGYTF	TGTGCCAGCAGTCCCGGACAAATCGTTGGCTACACCTTC
-	TRBV15	-	TRBJ1-1	CATSRPVDSKTEAFF	TGTGCCACCAGCAGACCTGTGGACAGCAAGACTGAAGCTTTCTTT
TRBD1	TRBV7-9	-	TRBJ1-1	CASSLSNRGKTNTEAFF	TGTGCCAGCAGCTTATCGAACAGGGGGAAGACGAACACTGAAGCTTTCTTT
-	TRBV7-3	-	TRBJ2-1	CASSLMSGNEQFF	TGTGCCAGCAGCTTAATGTCGGGTAATGAGCAGTTCTTC
-	TRBV5-1	-	TRBJ2-7	CASSFGGTSYEQYF	TGCGCCAGCAGCTTTGGCGGGACCTCCTACGAGCAGTACTTC
TRBD2	TRBV19	-	TRBJ2-1	CASKITRGVGENEQFF	TGTGCCAGCAAGATTACGCGGGGGGTAGGTGAGAATGAGCAGTTCTTC
-	TRBV28	few	TRBJ1-2	CASSPEYYGYTF	TGTGCCAGCAGTCCCGAGTACTATGGCTACACCTTC
-	TRBV27	-	TRBJ1-6	CASSFSLLRGSYNSPLHF	TGTGCCAGCAGTTTCAGTCTACTACGGGGATCCTATAATTCACCCCTCCACTTT
-	TRBV2	-	TRBJ2-3	CASSRTVTSTDTQYF	TGTGCCAGCAGTAGGACTGTTACTAGCACAGATACGCAGTATTTT
TRBD2	TRBV7-8	-	TRBJ2-5	CASSPTSGRVETQYF	TGTGCCAGCAGCCCGACTAGCGGGAGGGTTGAGACCCAGTACTTC
-	TRBV11-3	-	TRBJ2-3	CASSLGTVDTQYF	TGTGCCAGCAGCTTAGGGACAGTTGATACGCAGTATTTT
-	TRBV28	-	TRBJ2-3	CASDPGWTDTQYF	TGTGCCAGCGATCCGGGATGGACAGATACGCAGTATTTT
TRBD2	TRBV5-6	few	TRBJ2-1	CASSLAYGRSYNEQFF	TGTGCCAGCAGCTTGGCCTACGGGAGGTCCTACAATGAGCAGTTCTTC
-	TRBV19	-	TRBJ2-1	CASSQALQQFF	TGTGCCAGTAGCCAGGCCCTTCAGCAGTTCTTC
TRBD2	TRBV7-3	few	TRBJ2-1	CASSFRAGSYNEQFF	TGTGCCAGCAGCTTTCGAGCGGGGTCTTACAATGAGCAGTTCTTC
TRBD1	TRBV28	-	TRBJ1-1	CASSYRGGTEAFF	TGTGCCAGCAGTTACAGGGGGGGCACTGAAGCTTTCTTT
-	TRBV28	-	TRBJ2-7	CASSRGIKYEQYF	TGTGCCAGCAGTAGGGGTATCAAGTACGAGCAGTACTTC
TRBD1	TRBV5-6	-	TRBJ2-7	CASSLWTGRYYEQYF	TGTGCCAGCAGCTTATGGACAGGGCGGTACTACGAGCAGTACTTC
-	TRBV5-1	-	TRBJ1-1	CASSLAPAVNTEAFF	TGCGCCAGCAGCTTGGCCCCAGCGGTGAACACTGAAGCTTTCTTT
-	TRBV6-5	-	TRBJ1-4	CASSLSLTGKLFF	TGTGCCAGCAGTCTTAGTCTGACTGGAAAACTGTTTTTT
TRBD1	TRBV28	few	TRBJ1-6	CASTPTGTGDNSPLHF	TGTGCCAGCACCCCCACCGGAACAGGGGACAATTCACCCCTCCACTTT
TRBD1	TRBV29-1	-	TRBJ2-3	CSVERQGTDTQYF	TGCAGCGTTGAAAGACAGGGTACAGATACGCAGTATTTT
-	TRBV5-5	-	TRBJ2-7	CASTDQNPGSPLYEQYF	TGTGCCAGCACCGACCAGAACCCGGGAAGCCCTCTCTACGAGCAGTACTTC
-	TRBV9	-	TRBJ2-1	CASSADSSSYNEQFF	TGTGCCAGCAGCGCCGACAGCAGCTCCTACAATGAGCAGTTCTTC
-	TRBV11-2	-	TRBJ1-3	CASSLLAGHSGNTIYF	TGTGCCAGCAGCTTATTGGCAGGGCACTCTGGAAACACCATATATTTT
-	TRBV5-1	-	TRBJ1-1	CASSLDGTEGTEAFF	TGCGCCAGCAGCTTGGACGGTACGGAGGGCACTGAAGCTTTCTTT